A single sample is the source of the 24 T cell receptor beta chains below, sequenced in a study of chemoradiotherapy in HPV16-positive cancers. Some clones are missing from TCRdb's copy, which holds only in-frame ones; the method was immunoSEQ multiplex PCR. Counted here are under 7,500 clones, about 89% occurring once; the ten biggest clones make up around a fifth. The specimen comprised blood, sampled from a patient who underwent chemoradiotherapy. All receptors come from a human donor with HPV-associated anogenital cancer.

The chain employs TRBV7-2 and TRBJ1-3, with D maybe TRBD1 (6 bases). Trimming shortened V by 2 bases and J by 1 base, and 9 bases separated the two germline ends. The CDR3 has 15 residues. Germline CDR1 SGHTA, CDR2 FQGNSA. In nucleotides, the CDR3 is TGTGCCAGCAGCTTACAACAGGGATCTGGAAACACCATATATTTT. Its protein is CASSLQQGSGNTIYF.

The chain has TRBV11-3 and TRBJ2-7; 12 positions agree with TRBD2. With V trimmed by 5 bases and J by 2 bases, 4 bases remained unmatched. Germline V gives CDR1 SGHNT, CDR2 YENEEA. The CDR3 loop spans 15 amino acids. CDR3 loop: CASSRTSGDAYEQYF. For the CDR3, the DNA is TGTGCCAGCAGCCGGACTAGCGGGGACGCCTACGAGCAGTACTTC.

V and J are TRBV29-1 and TRBJ1-3, with 12 bases lining up with TRBD1. Germline CDR1 and CDR2: SQVTM and ANQGSEA. The CDR3 consists of 13 residues. After removal of 4 bases from V and 7 bases from J, the junction contained 2 bases not matched to a gene. CDR3 nucleotides: TGCAGCGTTGGGGACAGGGGGCTCAACACCATATATTTT. Translation gives CSVGDRGLNTIYF.

This clone was picked up one time. This chain connects TRBV18 to TRBJ1-3, with D possibly matching TRBD1 (5 bases). Trimming shortened V by 2 bases and J by 0 bases, and 8 bases separated the two germline ends. This CDR3 spans 15 amino acids. The germline V gene has CDR1 KGHSH and CDR2 LQKENI. CDR3 residues: CASSPATVSGNTIYF. CDR3 bases: TGTGCCAGCTCACCAGCGACAGTCTCTGGAAACACCATATATTTT. The full variable domain, completed using reference TRBV18 and TRBJ1-3, is NAGVMQNPRHLVRRRGQEARLRCSPMKGHSHVYWYRQLPEEGLKFMVYLQKENIIDESGMPKERFSAEFPKEGPSILRIQQVVRGDSAAYFCASSPATVSGNTIYFGEGSWLTVV.

This chain links TRBV7-2 with TRBJ2-7, with D unresolved. Germline V gene sequence: CDR1 SGHTA, CDR2 FQGNSA. The CDR3 loop spans 12 amino acids. Trimming removed 5 bases at V and 3 bases at J, with 8 bases between. The CDR3 nucleotides are TGTGCCAGCAGCCGAAACTTCTACGAGCAGTACTTC. This gives the protein CASSRNFYEQYF.

This rearrangement joins TRBV7-7 to TRBJ2-5; tentatively, D is TRBD1 (5 bases). V lost 8 bases to trimming and J lost 2 bases, with 9 bases between them. The CDR3 consists of 12 residues. The V gene's germline CDR1 is SSHAT and CDR2 FNYEAQ (reference sequence). CDR3 in amino acids: CASSPGQETQYF. The DNA for the CDR3 is TGTGCCAGCTCGCCAGGGCAAGAGACCCAGTACTTC.

The chain recombines TRBV18 with TRBJ2-2, with D perhaps assigned TRBD1 or TRBD2 (5 bases each). In germline, CDR1 is KGHSH, CDR2 LQKENI. The V end lost 2 bases, the J end lost 0 bases, and 7 bases lay between the germline ends. The CDR3 consists of 15 residues. CDR3 in DNA: TGTGCCAGCTCACCAAGGGGACCGAACACCGGGGAGCTGTTTTTT. It is translated as CASSPRGPNTGELFF.

Regarding this clone: At one end the junction does not follow the germline gene, possibly because of a read error. The CDR3 nucleotides are TGTGCTAGCAGCATACAGGGAAGGGGCGATGAGCAGTTCTTC. Translated, it gives CASSIQGRGDEQFF. This sequence joins TRBV7-7 and TRBJ2-1; tentative D call: TRBD1 (6 bases). The CDR3 loop spans 14 amino acids. The germline V gene has CDR1 SSHAT and CDR2 FNYEAQ (reference sequence).

The genes are TRBV15 and TRBJ2-5; D call uncertain. With 3 bases removed from V and 5 bases from J, the gap between germline ends came to 7 bases. CDR1 and CDR2 (germline): LNHNV, YYDKDF (reference sequence). This CDR3 has 12 amino acids. The CDR3 sequence is CATSRVGETQYF. In DNA, the CDR3 is TGTGCCACCAGCAGGGTCGGTGAGACCCAGTACTTC.

The chain has TRBV2 and TRBJ1-1; no reliable D call. The CDR3 runs to 15 residues. The germline V gene encodes CDR1 SNHLY and CDR2 FYNNEI. V lost 3 bases and J 1 base, leaving 12 bases between the germline ends. The CDR3 sequence: CASSDNFSGNTEAFF. CDR3 nucleotides: TGTGCCAGCAGTGATAATTTTTCGGGGAACACTGAAGCTTTCTTT.

This rearrangement joins TRBV23-1 to TRBJ1-2; no clear D. TRBV23-1 is filed as an ORF, its function uncertain. The CDR3 runs to 14 residues. Trimming removed 8 bases at V and 2 bases at J, with 15 bases between. The CDR3 DNA reads TGCGCCAGCTGCGCGGGAGCATCGAACTATGGCTACACCTTC. It specifies CASCAGASNYGYTF.

The genes are TRBV19 and TRBJ1-1; tentatively, D is TRBD1 (5 bases). CDR1 and CDR2 from the germline V gene are LNHDA and SQIVND (reference sequence). This CDR3 spans 15 amino acids. V shed 8 bases and J shed 1 base, with 17 bases lying between them. The CDR3 protein is CASLRQPNSNTEAFF. DNA for the CDR3: TGTGCCAGTCTCCGACAGCCAAACTCGAACACTGAAGCTTTCTTT.

The chain carries TRBV2 and TRBJ1-1; unclear D gene. Germline CDR1 SNHLY, CDR2 FYNNEI. Deletions cut 6 bases from V and 13 bases from J, with 27 bases between. The CDR3 is 15 residues long. The chain's CDR3 is CASRREIGRVNLVFF. For the CDR3, the DNA is TGTGCCAGCAGGAGGGAGATAGGGCGAGTAAATTTAGTTTTCTTT.

This chain connects TRBV19 to TRBJ2-3; D is tentatively TRBD1 or TRBD2 (5 bases each). Germline V gene data show CDR1 as LNHDA and CDR2 as SQIVND (reference sequence). The CDR3 extends over 15 amino acids. The V gene lost 4 bases and the J gene lost 1 base, with 12 bases spanning the gap. CDR3 bases: TGTGCCAGTAGTAGCGATGGGGGTGGCACAGATACGCAGTATTTT. Protein: CASSSDGGGTDTQYF.

This clone was counted only a few times. This rearrangement joins TRBV7-3 to TRBJ2-2; perhaps TRBD1 as D (6 bases). CDR1 SGHTA and CDR2 FQGTGA come from the germline V gene. Trimming took 5 bases from V and 2 from J, leaving 15 bases between them. This CDR3 comprises 16 residues. CDR3 sequence: CASSPDSATNTGELFF. In DNA, the CDR3 is TGTGCCAGCAGCCCGGACAGCGCTACTAACACCGGGGAGCTGTTTTTT.

The CDR3, as DNA: TGTGCCAGCAGCTCGGACAGGGGTGAGACCCAGTACTTC. Its protein is CASSSDRGETQYF. The J gene is TRBJ2-5, the V gene TRBV7-3, with TRBD1 matching 9 bases. The germline V gene has CDR1 SGHTA and CDR2 FQGTGA. The ends lost 4 bases at V and 5 bases at J; junction bases unmatched: 2. The CDR3 consists of 13 residues.

The chain combines TRBV6-5 with TRBJ2-7, with 8 bases lining up with TRBD2. The V gene end was trimmed by 2 bases and the J gene end by 5 bases; junction bases not matched to a gene: 2. Germline V gene data show CDR1 as MNHEY and CDR2 as SVGAGI. The CDR3 is made up of 13 amino acids. Here the CDR3 DNA reads TGTGCCAGCAGTTACGCCGGGAGGGACGAGCAGTACTTC. Translation: CASSYAGRDEQYF.

The chain combines TRBV4-1 with TRBJ1-2; D might be TRBD1 (5 bases). The germline V gene encodes CDR1 MGHRA and CDR2 YSYEKL. The CDR3 runs to 13 residues. V was cut by 1 base and J by 12 bases, with 15 bases left in between. The CDR3 region has the DNA TGCGCCAGCAGCCAAGCTCGGGGGGAGGAGAACACCTTC. Translating gives CASSQARGEENTF.

This clone was seen more than once but under ten times. The CDR3 loop reads CSVEVTGDRNQPQHF. CDR3 DNA: TGCAGCGTTGAAGTCACCGGGGATAGGAATCAGCCCCAGCATTTT. The J gene is TRBJ1-5, the V gene TRBV29-1, with D unclear. The CDR3 is 15 residues long. V was trimmed by 1 base and J by 4 bases, leaving 14 bases between them. Germline assignment: CDR1 SQVTM and CDR2 ANQGSEA.

This chain links TRBV9 with TRBJ1-3, with D unclear. The CDR3 is made up of 14 amino acids. Germline lookup yields CDR1 SGDLS and CDR2 YYNGEE. Trimming stripped 3 bases from V and 4 bases from J, with 11 bases between. The CDR3 loop reads CASSAQYSGNTIYF. The CDR3 DNA is TGTGCCAGCAGCGCCCAATATTCCGGAAACACCATATATTTT. Based on the CDR3 plus reference TRBV9 and TRBJ1-3, the full variable domain is DSGVTQTPKHLITATGQRVTLRCSPRSGDLSVYWYQQSLDQGLQFLIQYYNGEERAKGNILERFSAQQFPDLHSELNLSSLELGDSALYFCASSAQYSGNTIYFGEGSWLTVV.

The gene calls are TRBV7-3 and TRBJ2-7; 9 bases line up with TRBD1. J lost 3 bases, V lost 2 bases, and 2 bases had no gene match. The CDR3 has 14 residues. Germline-derived CDR1 and CDR2 are SGHTA and FQGTGA. The CDR3 region is CASSLGQGFYEQYF. The DNA of the CDR3 is TGTGCCAGCAGCTTAGGACAGGGGTTCTACGAGCAGTACTTC.

The CDR3 DNA reads TGTGCCAGCAGCTTGGATCGCGGGACCAACTCCTACGAGCAGTACTTC. Amino acids: CASSLDRGTNSYEQYF. The rearrangement joins TRBV5-4 to TRBJ2-7; tentative D call: TRBD2 (6 bases). V lost 0 bases, J lost 0 bases, and 13 bases lay in between. Germline-derived CDR1 and CDR2 are SGHNT and YYREEE (reference sequence). The CDR3 totals 16 residues.

This chain links TRBV7-8 with TRBJ2-7; D is possibly TRBD2 (5 bases). Germline assignment: CDR1 SGHVS and CDR2 FQNEAQ. The length of the CDR3 is 15 residues. V lost 5 bases to trimming and J lost 0 bases, with 14 bases between them. CDR3 DNA: TGTGCCAGCAGCCCAAACAGCGGTGACTCCTACGAGCAGTACTTC. This translates into CASSPNSGDSYEQYF. Full variable domain (rest looked up from reference TRBV7-8 and TRBJ2-7): GAGVSQSPRYKVAKRGQDVALRCDPISGHVSLFWYQQALGQGPEFLTYFQNEAQLDKSGLPSDRFFAERPEGSVSTLKIQRTQQEDSAVYLCASSPNSGDSYEQYFGPGTRLTVT.

This chain joins TRBV19 and TRBJ2-2; a possible D gene is TRBD2 (7 bases). The CDR3 runs 15 residues. Trimming shortened V by 1 base and J by 3 bases, and 9 bases separated the two germline ends. Germline V gene lookup returns CDR1 LNHDA and CDR2 SQIVND (reference sequence). The DNA of the CDR3 is TGTGCCAGTAGTATAGTCGGGGGGCACACCGGGGAGCTGTTTTTT. Protein: CASSIVGGHTGELFF.